The rows below give T cell receptor beta chains drawn from one sample of a study of cytomegalovirus exposure and HLA in healthy donors. Assay used: immunoSEQ multiplex PCR; TCRdb lists only in-frame clones, some missing. The sample holds some 170,000 clones, about four fifths seen once. Sequences were obtained from PBMCs. Receptors were obtained from a man in his fifties or sixties in good health and CMV-seropositive. The CDR3 runs from the conserved cysteine through the conserved F or W. The D gene is left open where the match is weak. Size tells how often a clone was seen (once, few, many) or the class of an expanded clone, and some rows leave it out.

v_call	j_call	clone_size	d_call	cdr3_nt	cdr3_aa
TRBV27	TRBJ2-7	-	TRBD1	TGTGCCAGCAGTTTATGCAGGGACAGGGGTTTAATGTACGAGCAGTACTTC	CASSLCRDRGLMYEQYF
TRBV28	TRBJ1-2	few	-	TGTGCCAGCAGGAACGCAGGGGACTATGGCTACACCTTC	CASRNAGDYGYTF
TRBV7-2	TRBJ2-7	once	-	TGTGCCAGCAGCAAGGGGGGACAGTTACACTCCTACGAGCAGTACTTC	CASSKGGQLHSYEQYF
TRBV4-1	TRBJ2-7	-	TRBD2	TGCGCCAGCAGCCAAGAAAAGGCGGGAGGACAATACGAGCAGTACTTC	CASSQEKAGGQYEQYF
TRBV7-6	TRBJ1-2	-	TRBD1	TGTGCCAGCAGCTTAAATGGAGATACAGGGGTTAACTATGGCTACACCTTC	CASSLNGDTGVNYGYTF
TRBV21-1	TRBJ2-7	-	-	TGTGCCAGCAGCAAAGTAGGGCGGGACTACGAGCAGTACTTC	CASSKVGRDYEQYF
TRBV21-1	TRBJ1-5	-	-	TGTGCCAGCAGCAAAGGAAAAACAGGGTTGTTTAGCAATCAGCCCCAGCATTTT	CASSKGKTGLFSNQPQHF
TRBV7-9	TRBJ1-2	-	-	TGTTCCAGCAGCTTATCAGGGTTTGGCAATGGCTACACCTTC	CSSSLSGFGNGYTF
TRBV9	TRBJ2-7	-	-	TGTGCCAGCAGCCACCGACATCTTTCCGAGCAGTACTTC	CASSHRHLSEQYF
TRBV6-5	TRBJ2-1	-	TRBD2	TGTGCCAGCAGAAAACTAGCGGGGGGGTACAATGAGCAGTTCTTC	CASRKLAGGYNEQFF
TRBV5-1	TRBJ2-5	-	TRBD2	TGCGCCAGCAGCTTAGCTAGCGGGGCCTTGGGGGGTGAGCAGTACTTC	CASSLASGALGGEQYF
TRBV23-1	TRBJ1-2	-	TRBD1	TGCGCCAGCAGTCAAGCTAGGGGACAGGGGGTGAACTATGGCTACACCTTC	CASSQARGQGVNYGYTF
TRBV15	TRBJ1-6	-	-	TGTGCCACCAGCAGAGAATGGCACACAGGGTTGAATTCACCCCTCCACTTT	CATSREWHTGLNSPLHF
TRBV14	TRBJ2-2	-	-	TGTGCCAGCAGCCCTTTAAACACCGGGGAGCTGTTTTTT	CASSPLNTGELFF
TRBV21-1	TRBJ1-2	-	-	TGTGCCAGCAGCGCGATAAAGGGGACTAACTATGGCTACACCTTC	CASSAIKGTNYGYTF
TRBV6-5	TRBJ2-1	once	TRBD1	TGTGCCAGCAGCACCGGACAGGGGGCCTACAATGAGCAGTTCTTC	CASSTGQGAYNEQFF
TRBV6-1	TRBJ2-5	-	TRBD1	TGTGCCAGCAGTGAAGCGGGACAGATTCAAGAGACCCAGTACTTC	CASSEAGQIQETQYF
TRBV10-1	TRBJ2-2	-	TRBD2	TGCGCCAGCAGTGCCACTACTAGCGGGAGTAGCAGGGAGCTGTTTTTT	CASSATTSGSSRELFF
TRBV30	TRBJ2-7	once	TRBD1	TGTGCCTGGACGGCGACAGGGGGGGACTACGAGCAGTACTTC	CAWTATGGDYEQYF
TRBV7-3	TRBJ2-5	-	-	TGTGCCAGCAGCCCCAGGGGGGCGAGAGGTCAAGAGACCCAGTACTTC	CASSPRGARGQETQYF
TRBV9	TRBJ2-5	-	-	TGTGCCAGCAGCGTAGGAGGGTCCGGCGGAGAGACCCAGTACTTC	CASSVGGSGGETQYF
TRBV5-1	TRBJ2-2	-	-	TGCGCCTCCCAACGGGGAGATGGTATCGGGGAGCTGTTTTTT	CASQRGDGIGELFF
TRBV13	TRBJ2-1	-	TRBD2	TGTGCCAGCAGCTTAGGTAGCGGGAGACGGGTCGAGCAGTTCTTC	CASSLGSGRRVEQFF
TRBV5-1	TRBJ2-6	-	TRBD1	TGCGCCAGCAGCCTAGGACAGGGGTCAAGTGGGGCCAACGTCCTGACTTTC	CASSLGQGSSGANVLTF
TRBV21-1	TRBJ2-7	-	-	TGTGCCAGCAGCCGACGGACAGGGCGTCTAACGATCGGGAGGTCCGAGCAGTACTTC	CASSRRTGRLTIGRSEQYF
TRBV7-9	TRBJ1-1	once	-	TGTGCCAGCAGCACACAGATGAACACTGAAGCTTTCTTT	CASSTQMNTEAFF
TRBV19	TRBJ1-5	-	-	TGTGCCAGTAGTACTCAGGGCAGGAGCAATCAGCCCCAGCATTTT	CASSTQGRSNQPQHF
TRBV29-1	TRBJ2-1	-	-	TGCAGCGTTGATAGAGGCAATGAGCAGTTCTTC	CSVDRGNEQFF
TRBV7-3	TRBJ2-7	-	TRBD1	TGTGCCAGCAGCAACGACAGGGGTGGGGAGCAGTACTTC	CASSNDRGGEQYF
TRBV6-5	TRBJ1-2	few	TRBD1	TGTGCCAGCAGTTCCCCGGACAGGGGGTGGTATGGCTACACCTTC	CASSSPDRGWYGYTF
TRBV19	TRBJ1-4	few	-	TGTGCCAGTAGTATACAGGGTGGAAATGAAAAACTGTTTTTT	CASSIQGGNEKLFF